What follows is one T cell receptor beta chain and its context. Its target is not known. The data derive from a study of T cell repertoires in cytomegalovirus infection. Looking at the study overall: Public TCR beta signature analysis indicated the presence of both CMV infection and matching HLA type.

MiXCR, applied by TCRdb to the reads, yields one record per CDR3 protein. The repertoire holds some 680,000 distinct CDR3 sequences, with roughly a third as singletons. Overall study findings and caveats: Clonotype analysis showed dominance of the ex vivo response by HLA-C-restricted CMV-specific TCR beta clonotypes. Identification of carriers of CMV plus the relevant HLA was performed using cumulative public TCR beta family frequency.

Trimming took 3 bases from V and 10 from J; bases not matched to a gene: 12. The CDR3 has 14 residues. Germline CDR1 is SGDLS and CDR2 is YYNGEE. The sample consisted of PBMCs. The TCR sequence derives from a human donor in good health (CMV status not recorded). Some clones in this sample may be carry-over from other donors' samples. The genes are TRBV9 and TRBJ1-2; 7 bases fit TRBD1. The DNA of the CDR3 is TGTGCCAGCAGCGACTGGAGCAGGGGGTTAGACTACACCTTC. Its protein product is CASSDWSRGLDYTF.